These 5 T cell receptor beta chains came from one sample sequenced in a study of blood T cell repertoires in COVID-19. Generated by immunoSEQ multiplex PCR, the TCRdb table keeps only in-frame clones and is missing some. In the table there are over 200,000 clones, around nine tenths of which are singletons. The sequencing sample was made of peripheral blood. The receptors derive from a man in his sixties who had recovered from COVID-19.

The chain employs TRBV19 and TRBJ2-4; D perhaps matches TRBD2 (5 bases). V lost 3 bases to trimming and J lost 8 bases, with 20 bases between them. The CDR3 runs 16 residues. Germline V gene data show CDR1 as LNHDA and CDR2 as SQIVND (reference sequence). CDR3 loop: CASSISSRRGYDIQYF. CDR3 nucleotides: TGTGCCAGTAGTATCTCATCACGCCGAGGGTATGACATTCAGTACTTC. The full variable domain, its missing parts supplied by reference TRBV19 and TRBJ2-4, is DGGITQSPKYLFRKEGQNVTLSCEQNLNHDAMYWYRQDPGQGLRLIYYSQIVNDFQKGDIAEGYSVSREKKESFPLTVTSAQKNPTAFYLCASSISSRRGYDIQYFGAGTRLSVL.

This chain uses TRBV5-1 with TRBJ2-3; 7 bases are shared with TRBD2. Per the germline V gene, CDR1 is SGHRS and CDR2 is YFSETQ. V trimming: 2 bases; J trimming: 3 bases; junction bases outside the gene matches: 9. This CDR3 is built from 16 residues. The CDR3 sequence is CASSFGRERRTDTQYF. In DNA, the CDR3 is TGCGCCAGCAGCTTCGGGCGGGAGAGGCGGACAGATACGCAGTATTTT.

The V call is TRBV30, the J call TRBJ1-4; D is unclear. V was pared by 6 bases and J by 0 bases, with 5 bases between. Per germline, CDR1 GTSNPN and CDR2 SVGIG (reference sequence). This CDR3 is built from 12 residues. This chain's CDR3 is CACRSTNEKLFF. The CDR3, as DNA: TGTGCCTGTAGATCAACTAATGAAAAACTGTTTTTT.

J is TRBJ1-5 and V is TRBV18, with 7 bases that match TRBD1. Germline assignment: CDR1 KGHSH and CDR2 LQKENI. This CDR3 contains 15 residues. V lost 6 bases to trimming and J lost 0 bases; unmatched junction nucleotides: 5. Here the CDR3 reads CASSPGQNSNQPQHF. The CDR3 region has the DNA TGTGCCAGCTCCCCGGGACAGAATAGCAATCAGCCCCAGCATTTT.

This chain uses TRBV6-5 with TRBJ2-1; possibly TRBD2 for D (5 bases). Germline V CDR1 and CDR2: MNHEY, SVGAGI. Trimming stripped 0 bases from V and 14 bases from J, with 11 bases between. The CDR3 spans 12 residues. The CDR3 loop reads CASSYSYGSEFF. The DNA for the CDR3 is TGTGCCAGCAGTTACTCATACGGTAGCGAGTTCTTC.